This T cell receptor beta chain stems from a study of CD8+ T cells in alopecia areata. Notes on the study in general: Sharing of TCR sequences between patients (possibly for HLA-related reasons) was less clear than in mice.

V gave up 3 bases and J gave up 16 bases, with 13 bases separating them. The CDR3 length is 10 residues. The germline V gene has CDR1 DFQATT and CDR2 SNEGSKA (reference sequence). Following RNA extraction, reverse transcription yielded cDNA that acted as the sequencing template. Sequencing was performed with immunoSEQ multiplex PCR; in TCRdb, only in-frame clones are kept and a portion is missing. The table has about 20,000 clones, less than 70% seen once. This clone was detected a few times. Its target is unknown. Sorting separated CD25+CD127- cells from the CD4+ cells of four or five patients. The genes are TRBV20-1 and TRBJ2-1; D unresolved. Sequences were obtained from CD4+ Tregs sorted from blood. This TCR was recovered from a human donor with alopecia areata. The CDR3 region has the DNA TGCAGTGCTAGTATGGCCCTTGGTTTCTTC. Protein sequence: CSASMALGFF.